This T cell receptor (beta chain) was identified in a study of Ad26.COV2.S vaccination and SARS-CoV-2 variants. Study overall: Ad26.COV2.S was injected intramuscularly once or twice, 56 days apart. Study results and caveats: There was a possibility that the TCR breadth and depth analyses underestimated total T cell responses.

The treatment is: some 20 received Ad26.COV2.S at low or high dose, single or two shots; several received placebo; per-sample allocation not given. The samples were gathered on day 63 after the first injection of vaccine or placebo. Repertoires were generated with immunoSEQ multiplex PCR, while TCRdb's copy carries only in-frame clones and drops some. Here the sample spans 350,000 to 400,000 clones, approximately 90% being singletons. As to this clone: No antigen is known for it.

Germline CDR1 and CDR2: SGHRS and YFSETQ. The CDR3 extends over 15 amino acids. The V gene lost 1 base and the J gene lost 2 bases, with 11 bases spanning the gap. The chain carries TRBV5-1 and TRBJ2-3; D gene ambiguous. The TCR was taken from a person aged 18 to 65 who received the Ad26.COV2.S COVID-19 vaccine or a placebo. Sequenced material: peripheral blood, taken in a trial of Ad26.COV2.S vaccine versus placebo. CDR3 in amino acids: CASSLTGSNTDTQYF. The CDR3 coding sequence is TGCGCCAGCAGCTTGACGGGTTCTAACACAGATACGCAGTATTTT. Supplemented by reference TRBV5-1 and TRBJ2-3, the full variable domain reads KAGVTQTPRYLIKTRGQQVTLSCSPISGHRSVSWYQQTPGQGLQFLFEYFSETQRNKGNFPGRFSGRQFSNSRSEMNVSTLELGDSALYLCASSLTGSNTDTQYFGPGTRLTVL.